These 8 T cell receptor beta chains were sequenced from one sample in a study of T cells after yellow fever vaccination. TCRdb re-called the 5' RACE reads with MiXCR, one entry per CDR3 protein. The table records some 240,000 distinct CDR3 sequences, over 3% of them present only once. Sample: PBMCs, taken 15 days after the yellow fever booster vaccination. These TCRs come from a man between 18 and 35 years old who received the YFV17D yellow fever vaccine.

The gene calls are TRBV29-1 and TRBJ2-4; D call uncertain. The V and J ends lost 4 bases and 4 bases respectively, with 11 bases between them. Germline V gene lookup returns CDR1 SQVTM and CDR2 ANQGSEA. This CDR3 contains 13 residues. Here the CDR3 reads CSVAGQTKNIQYF. The CDR3 DNA is TGCAGCGTTGCAGGCCAGACGAAAAACATTCAGTACTTC.

This clonotype was seen repeatedly, ten times or more. The chain employs TRBV6-6 and TRBJ1-4; D is possibly TRBD1 (5 bases). CDR1 MNHNY and CDR2 SVGAGI come from the germline V gene (reference sequence). The CDR3 length is 14 residues. V was cut by 6 bases and J by 2 bases, with 10 bases left in between. Written as DNA, the CDR3 is TGTGCCAGCAGGGCAGGGTTCACTAATGAAAAACTGTTTTTT. Translation: CASRAGFTNEKLFF.

This clonotype has ten or more counts. This chain links TRBV7-7 with TRBJ2-2; 10 bases map to TRBD2. V dropped 10 bases and J dropped 1; count of bases not matched to a gene: 9. From germline, CDR1 is SSHAT and CDR2 FNYEAQ (reference sequence). The CDR3 runs to 16 residues. CDR3 nucleotide sequence: TGTGCCACCATACCATTAGCGGGGGGGAACACCGGGGAGCTGTTTTTT. Translation: CATIPLAGGNTGELFF. The complete variable domain, with remaining parts taken from reference TRBV7-7 and TRBJ2-2, reads GAGVSQSPRYKVTKRGQDVTLRCDPISSHATLYWYQQALGQGPEFLTYFNYEAQPDKSGLPSDRFSAERPEGSISTLTIQRTEQRDSAMYRCATIPLAGGNTGELFFGEGSRLTVL.

This clonotype came up many times. This chain uses TRBV9 with TRBJ1-1, with D tentatively TRBD1 (6 bases). In germline, CDR1 is SGDLS, CDR2 YYNGEE. The CDR3 is made up of 16 amino acids. The ends were cut back, 4 bases at V and 3 bases at J, with 19 bases in the middle. The CDR3 DNA follows: TGTGCCAGCAGCTCGTATCTGGCGGGGGGGCACACTGAAGCTTTCTTT. Protein: CASSSYLAGGHTEAFF.

This clonotype was observed many times. The chain employs TRBV20-1 and TRBJ1-2; 7 bases map to TRBD1. Germline loops: CDR1 DFQATT, CDR2 SNEGSKA (reference sequence). The V segment lost 3 bases and the J segment 6 bases; nucleotides outside the gene matches: 22. This CDR3 comprises 18 residues. The DNA of the CDR3 is TGCAGTGCTAGTTTCATACCGGGACAGCTTACCGTAGGCAATGGCTACACCTTC. Translation gives CSASFIPGQLTVGNGYTF.

The CDR3 DNA follows: TGCAGTGCTAGCTCGGGAAGTATAAGGAACACTGAAGCTTTCTTT. It codes for CSASSGSIRNTEAFF. J is TRBJ1-1 and V is TRBV20-1; D not resolved. V lost 3 bases, J lost 1 base, and 15 bases lay in between. Germline CDR1 DFQATT, CDR2 SNEGSKA (reference sequence). CDR3 size: 15 residues.

This clonotype was counted many times. The genes are TRBV3-2 and TRBJ1-2. TRBV3-2 has pseudogene status. The CDR3 spans 10 residues. The CDR3 region is CASSRGGYTF. CDR3 sequence (DNA): TGTGCCAGCAGCCGGGGTGGCTACACCTTC.

This clonotype was detected many times. J is TRBJ2-6 and V is TRBV6-5; no firm D call. Trimming took off 6 bases at V and 0 bases at J, with 9 bases between the two ends. The CDR3 loop spans 15 amino acids. Germline V gene data show CDR1 as MNHEY and CDR2 as SVGAGI. The CDR3 sequence: CASRNTVSGANVLTF. The CDR3, as DNA: TGTGCCAGCAGGAACACCGTCTCTGGGGCCAACGTCCTGACTTTC.